One and the same sample provided the 20 T cell receptor beta chains below, sequenced in a study of identical twins (dated by TCRdb to 2015 to 2016). To prepare the library, 5' RACE was applied. Sequencing instrument: Illumina HiSeq 2000. The public sequencing data were trimmed at Q25 with fastp and processed into clonotypes with MiXCR by TCRdb, which kept only in-frame beta chains. Each record represents a unique CDR3 protein, reported with the most common genes and DNA among its rows. The sample profile shows approximately 490,000 distinct CDR3 sequences; 20% to 25% of them were found once. The ten largest clones capture roughly 0.5% of the sample. These data were also reused for a study on yellow fever vaccine responses in identical twins.

Sequencing was done on a sample of CD4+ T cells sorted from blood. The receptors stem from a woman aged 18-35 years in good health.

The rearrangement joins TRBV7-8 to TRBJ2-4; the D is unclear. This CDR3 comprises 12 residues. V lost 2 bases to trimming and J lost 5 bases, with 4 bases between them. Germline loops: CDR1 SGHVS, CDR2 FQNEAQ. This CDR3 is CASSLSQNIQYF. The CDR3 DNA reads TGTGCCAGCAGCTTAAGTCAAAACATTCAGTACTTC.

This clonotype was detected only a few times. The V gene is TRBV12-3 or TRBV12-4, the J gene TRBJ2-1; 10 nucleotides agree with TRBD1. Unmatched junction bases numbered 15, after V lost 4 bases and J lost 6 bases. The CDR3 sequence is 18 residues long. CDR3 nucleotides: TGTGCCAGCAGTTCCGACAGGGGGCGCGTTCGGCTGAGCAATGAGCAGTTCTTC. Translated, it gives CASSSDRGRVRLSNEQFF.

The gene calls are TRBV25-1 and TRBJ2-1, with 9 bases fitting TRBD1. The CDR3 loop spans 20 amino acids. Per germline, CDR1 MGHDK and CDR2 SYGVNS. V lost 1 base and J lost 8; bases outside the gene matches: 21. CDR3 nucleotides: TGTGCCAGCAGTGAATCCAGCAAAGGTTGGACAGGGGTTGTTTTCGATGAGCAGTTCTTC. It encodes CASSESSKGWTGVVFDEQFF.

This clonotype was counted many times. The rearrangement links TRBV5-1 to TRBJ2-1; D gene uncertain. From germline, CDR1 is SGHRS and CDR2 YFSETQ. CDR3 length equals 13 residues. Trimming pared 0 bases from V and 4 bases from J, leaving 5 bases between. CDR3 sequence: CASSLDGYNEQFF. The CDR3 DNA follows: TGCGCCAGCAGCTTGGACGGATACAATGAGCAGTTCTTC.

Ten or more counts support this clonotype. The V gene is TRBV28, the J gene TRBJ2-1; no clear D. The V end was cut by 8 bases, the J end by 5 bases, with 16 bases between. The CDR3 contains 14 residues. Germline V gene data show CDR1 as MDHEN and CDR2 as SYDVKM. The DNA of the CDR3 is TGTGCCAGCCGATCGGTGGACCGAGACAATGAGCAGTTCTTC. It is translated as CASRSVDRDNEQFF.

This clonotype was seen a handful of times. This chain connects TRBV12-3 or TRBV12-4 to TRBJ2-3, with TRBD2 identical over 7 bases. The CDR3 totals 15 residues. V lost 5 bases, J lost 1 base, and 6 bases stayed unmatched. The CDR3 coding sequence is TGTGCCAGCAGTCCCGGGAGGTTGGGCACAGATACGCAGTATTTT. Amino acids: CASSPGRLGTDTQYF.

V and J are TRBV9 and TRBJ2-3; a possible D gene is TRBD2 (5 bases). V was shortened by 0 bases and J by 4 bases, with 12 bases between the two germline ends. In germline, CDR1 is SGDLS, CDR2 YYNGEE. The CDR3 runs to 15 residues. For the CDR3, the DNA is TGTGCCAGCAGCGTAGATAACCAGAGGGCAGATACGCAGTATTTT. Amino acids: CASSVDNQRADTQYF.

The chain recombines TRBV4-2 with TRBJ2-5; 9 bases map to TRBD2. CDR3 size: 14 residues. From germline, CDR1 is LGHNA and CDR2 YNFKEQ. V was pared by 3 bases and J by 3 bases, with 2 bases of the junction left unmatched. CDR3 loop: CASSQGGGEETQYF. The DNA for the CDR3 is TGTGCCAGCAGCCAGGGCGGGGGGGAAGAGACCCAGTACTTC.

The rearrangement links TRBV7-2 to TRBJ1-4; unclear D gene. Germline V gene sequence: CDR1 SGHTA, CDR2 FQGNSA. The V gene lost 5 bases and the J gene lost 5 bases, with 12 bases spanning the gap. The CDR3 has 14 residues. Written as DNA, the CDR3 is TGTGCCAGCAGCCCGGACTGGACGAATGAAAAACTGTTTTTT. Translated: CASSPDWTNEKLFF.

The rearrangement links TRBV10-2 to TRBJ2-1; D gene unclear. Between the trimmed V and J ends, which lost 4 bases and 6 bases, there was a span of 13 bases. This CDR3 contains 14 residues. Germline V gives CDR1 WSHSY, CDR2 SAAADI. CDR3 amino acids: CASSGTALANEQFF. DNA for the CDR3: TGCGCCAGCAGTGGGACGGCTCTTGCCAATGAGCAGTTCTTC.

This clonotype was seen more than once but under ten times. The chain employs TRBV9 and TRBJ2-2; D tentatively reads TRBD1 or TRBD2 (6 bases each). Trimming cost V 2 bases and J 1 base, with 12 bases left between them. Germline CDR1 SGDLS, CDR2 YYNGEE. The CDR3 is 16 residues long. CDR3 nucleotides: TGTGCCAGCAGCGTTGGGGGGCCGGGGAACACCGGGGAGCTGTTTTTT. Protein product: CASSVGGPGNTGELFF. The complete variable domain, with remaining parts taken from reference TRBV9 and TRBJ2-2, reads DSGVTQTPKHLITATGQRVTLRCSPRSGDLSVYWYQQSLDQGLQFLIQYYNGEERAKGNILERFSAQQFPDLHSELNLSSLELGDSALYFCASSVGGPGNTGELFFGEGSRLTVL.

This clonotype was seen only a few times. The rearrangement joins TRBV10-3 to TRBJ2-3; tentative D call: TRBD2 (5 bases). The germline CDR1 and CDR2 sequences are ENHRY and SYGVKD. The CDR3 loop spans 13 amino acids. Trimming cost V 2 bases and J 4 bases, with 7 bases left between them. The CDR3 loop reads CAISERDPDTQYF. The CDR3 DNA reads as TGTGCCATCAGTGAGCGGGATCCAGATACGCAGTATTTT.

The V call is TRBV9, the J call TRBJ2-3, with TRBD1 identical over 7 bases. Losses at the gene ends were 6 bases for V and 6 bases for J; bases not matched to a gene: 7. CDR3 length: 13 amino acids. Germline V lookup: CDR1 SGDLS, CDR2 YYNGEE. This chain's CDR3 is CASNGRGSDTQYF. CDR3 DNA: TGTGCCAGCAACGGCAGGGGGTCCGATACGCAGTATTTT.

This clonotype was seen only a few times. CDR3 DNA sequence: TGTGCCATCAGTGGAGGGGGTGAGACCCAGTACTTC. Translation gives CAISGGGETQYF. V and J are TRBV10-3 and TRBJ2-5; a possible D gene is TRBD1 (6 bases). This CDR3 has 12 amino acids. Trimming took off 4 bases at V and 5 bases at J, with 8 bases between the two ends. Germline assignment: CDR1 ENHRY and CDR2 SYGVKD.

This chain joins TRBV10-1 and TRBJ2-7, with 12 bases fitting TRBD2. This CDR3 has 15 residues. The V segment lost 0 bases and the J segment 7 bases; nucleotides outside the gene matches: 4. The germline V gene has CDR1 WNHNN and CDR2 SYGVQD (reference sequence). This CDR3 reads CASSESKLAGGEQYF. The CDR3 DNA reads as TGCGCCAGCAGTGAGTCGAAACTAGCGGGAGGAGAGCAGTACTTC.

In nucleotides, the CDR3 is TGCAGTGCTAGCAGACTAGCGGGGGACAATGAGCAGTTCTTC. Amino acid sequence: CSASRLAGDNEQFF. The gene calls are TRBV20-1 and TRBJ2-1; 12 bases align to TRBD2. V was pared by 3 bases and J by 5 bases, with 2 bases of the junction left unmatched. This CDR3 is 14 amino acids long. Germline CDR1 DFQATT, CDR2 SNEGSKA (reference sequence).

V is TRBV20-1 and J is TRBJ2-2; no clear D gene. This CDR3 region has 14 residues. The germline CDR1 and CDR2 sequences are DFQATT and SNEGSKA (reference sequence). V lost 5 bases and J lost 1, with 11 bases in between. This CDR3 is CSARRTMNTGELFF. Here the CDR3 DNA reads TGCAGTGCTCGACGGACCATGAACACCGGGGAGCTGTTTTTT.

V is TRBV18 and J is TRBJ1-6, with D tentatively TRBD1 (5 bases). The germline V gene has CDR1 KGHSH and CDR2 LQKENI. There are 12 residues in the CDR3. V was shortened by 2 bases and J by 14 bases, with 10 bases between the two germline ends. The CDR3 bases are TGTGCCAGCTCACCAGTCGAAGGGGCCCTCCACTTT. This encodes CASSPVEGALHF.

This chain uses TRBV20-1 with TRBJ2-3; 8 bases line up with TRBD2. The germline V gene has CDR1 DFQATT and CDR2 SNEGSKA (reference sequence). The ends lost 4 bases at V and 0 bases at J; junction bases unmatched: 9. The CDR3 consists of 16 residues. DNA of the CDR3: TGCAGTGCTAACCCTTTTAGCGGGGCTAGCACAGATACGCAGTATTTT. Its translation: CSANPFSGASTDTQYF.

This sequence joins TRBV20-1 and TRBJ2-1; a weak D match, TRBD2 (7 bases). Germline V gene sequence: CDR1 DFQATT, CDR2 SNEGSKA (reference sequence). Trimming took off 1 base at V and 0 bases at J, with 10 bases between the two ends. The CDR3 totals 15 residues. The CDR3 coding sequence is TGCAGTGCTAGAGTGGCGGGGGCCTCCTACAATGAGCAGTTCTTC. This codes for CSARVAGASYNEQFF.